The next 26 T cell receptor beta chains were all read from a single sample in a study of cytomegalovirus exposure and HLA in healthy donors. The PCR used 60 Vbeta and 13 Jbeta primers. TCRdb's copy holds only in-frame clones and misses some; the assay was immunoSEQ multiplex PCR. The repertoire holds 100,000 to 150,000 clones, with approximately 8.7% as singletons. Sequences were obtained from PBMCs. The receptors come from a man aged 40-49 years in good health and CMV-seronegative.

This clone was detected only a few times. Here the CDR3 reads CASSEGATGNTEAFF. As DNA, the CDR3 is TGTGCCAGCAGTGAAGGGGCGACAGGCAACACTGAAGCTTTCTTT. J is TRBJ1-1 and V is TRBV6-4; D is perhaps TRBD1 (6 bases). There are 15 residues in the CDR3. V lost 3 bases and J lost 2, with 13 bases in between. Germline V gives CDR1 MRHNA, CDR2 SNTAGT.

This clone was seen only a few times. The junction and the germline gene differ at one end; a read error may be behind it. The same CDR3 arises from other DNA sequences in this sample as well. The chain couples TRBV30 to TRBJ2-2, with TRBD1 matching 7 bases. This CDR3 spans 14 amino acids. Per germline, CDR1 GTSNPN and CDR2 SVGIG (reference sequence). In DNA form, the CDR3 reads TGTGCCTGGAGTAGGGACAGCTACACCGGGGAGCTGTTTTTC. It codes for CAWSRDSYTGELFF.

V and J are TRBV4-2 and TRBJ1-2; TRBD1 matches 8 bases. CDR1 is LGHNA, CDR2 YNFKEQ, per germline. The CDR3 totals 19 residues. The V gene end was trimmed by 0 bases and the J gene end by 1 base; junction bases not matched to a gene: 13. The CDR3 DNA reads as TGTGCCAGCAGCCAAGATCCCGAGGGCGGGACAGGTCATAACTATGGCTACACCTTC. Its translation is CASSQDPEGGTGHNYGYTF.

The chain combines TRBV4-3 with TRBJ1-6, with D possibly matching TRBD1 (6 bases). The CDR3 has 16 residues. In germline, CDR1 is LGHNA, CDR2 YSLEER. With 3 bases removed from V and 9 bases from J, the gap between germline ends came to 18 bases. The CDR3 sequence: CASSQEAGARSSPLHF. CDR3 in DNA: TGCGCCAGCAGCCAGGAGGCGGGGGCGAGGTCTTCACCCCTCCACTTT.

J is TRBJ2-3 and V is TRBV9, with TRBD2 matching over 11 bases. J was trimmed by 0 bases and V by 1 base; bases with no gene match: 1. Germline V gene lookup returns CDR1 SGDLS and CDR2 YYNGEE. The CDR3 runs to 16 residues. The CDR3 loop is CASSVLAGGSTDTQYF. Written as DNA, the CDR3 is TGTGCCAGCAGCGTACTAGCGGGGGGTAGCACAGATACGCAGTATTTT. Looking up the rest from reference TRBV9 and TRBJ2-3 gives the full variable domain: DSGVTQTPKHLITATGQRVTLRCSPRSGDLSVYWYQQSLDQGLQFLIQYYNGEERAKGNILERFSAQQFPDLHSELNLSSLELGDSALYFCASSVLAGGSTDTQYFGPGTRLTVL.

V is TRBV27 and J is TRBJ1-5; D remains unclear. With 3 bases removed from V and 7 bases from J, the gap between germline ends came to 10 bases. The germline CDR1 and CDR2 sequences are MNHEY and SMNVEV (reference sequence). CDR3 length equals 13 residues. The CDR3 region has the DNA TGTGCCAGCAGTTTCCTAGCGGCGCAGCCCCAGCATTTT. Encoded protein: CASSFLAAQPQHF.

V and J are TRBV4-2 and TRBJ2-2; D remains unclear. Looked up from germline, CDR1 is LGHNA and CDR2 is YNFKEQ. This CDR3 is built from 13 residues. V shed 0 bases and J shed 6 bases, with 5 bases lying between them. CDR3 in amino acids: CASSQESAGELFF. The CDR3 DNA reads TGTGCCAGCAGCCAAGAGTCGGCCGGGGAGCTGTTTTTT.

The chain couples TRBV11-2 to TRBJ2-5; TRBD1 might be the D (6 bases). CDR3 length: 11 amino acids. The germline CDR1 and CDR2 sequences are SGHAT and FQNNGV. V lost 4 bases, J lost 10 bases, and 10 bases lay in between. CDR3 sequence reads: CASSWGRGQYF. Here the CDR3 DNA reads TGTGCCAGCAGCTGGGGCAGGGGCCAGTACTTC.

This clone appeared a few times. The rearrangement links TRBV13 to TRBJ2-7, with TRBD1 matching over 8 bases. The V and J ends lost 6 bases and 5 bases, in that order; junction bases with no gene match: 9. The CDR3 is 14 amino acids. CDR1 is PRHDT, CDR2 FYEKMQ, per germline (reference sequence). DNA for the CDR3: TGTGCCAGCAGTAGCCGGACAGGGATACACGAGCAGTACTTC. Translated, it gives CASSSRTGIHEQYF.

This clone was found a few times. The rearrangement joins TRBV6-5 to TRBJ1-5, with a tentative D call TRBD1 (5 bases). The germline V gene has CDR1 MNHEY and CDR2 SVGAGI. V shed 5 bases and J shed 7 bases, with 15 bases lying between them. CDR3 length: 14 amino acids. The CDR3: CASSVARVGQPQHF. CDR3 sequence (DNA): TGTGCCAGCAGTGTCGCCAGGGTCGGACAGCCCCAGCATTTT.

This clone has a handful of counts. The CDR3 region has the DNA TGTGCCAGCAGCTCCACTGACAGGGCTGGGGCCAACGTCCTGACTTTC. Protein: CASSSTDRAGANVLTF. V usage is TRBV7-9 and J usage is TRBJ2-6, with 7 bases that match TRBD1. J was trimmed by 2 bases and V by 4 bases; bases with no gene match: 5. The CDR3 is made up of 16 amino acids. The germline gives CDR1 SEHNR, CDR2 FQNEAQ (reference sequence).

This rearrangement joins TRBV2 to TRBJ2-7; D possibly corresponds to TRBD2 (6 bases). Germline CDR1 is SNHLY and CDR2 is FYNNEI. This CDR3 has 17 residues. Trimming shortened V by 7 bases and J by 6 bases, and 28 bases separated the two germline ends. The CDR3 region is CASKYQLRESPRGEQYF. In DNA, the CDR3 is TGTGCCAGCAAGTACCAACTCCGGGAGTCCCCACGGGGCGAGCAGTACTTC. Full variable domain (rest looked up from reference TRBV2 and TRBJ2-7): EPEVTQTPSHQVTQMGQEVILRCVPISNHLYFYWYRQILGQKVEFLVSFYNNEISEKSEIFDDQFSVERPDGSNFTLKIRSTKLEDSAMYFCASKYQLRESPRGEQYFGPGTRLTVT.

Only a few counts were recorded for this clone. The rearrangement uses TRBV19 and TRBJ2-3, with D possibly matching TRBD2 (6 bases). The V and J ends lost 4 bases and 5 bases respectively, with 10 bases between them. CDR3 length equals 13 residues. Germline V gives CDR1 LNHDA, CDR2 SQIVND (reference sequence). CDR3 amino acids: CASSSRGGDTQYF. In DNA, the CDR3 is TGTGCCAGTAGTAGCCGGGGAGGAGATACGCAGTATTTT.

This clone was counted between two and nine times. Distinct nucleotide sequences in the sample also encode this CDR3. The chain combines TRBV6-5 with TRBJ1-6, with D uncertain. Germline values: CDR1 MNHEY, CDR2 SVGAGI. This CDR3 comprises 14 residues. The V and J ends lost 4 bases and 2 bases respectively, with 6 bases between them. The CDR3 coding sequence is TGTGCCAGCAGTTTACAGCCCTATAATTCACCCCTCCACTTT. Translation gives CASSLQPYNSPLHF.

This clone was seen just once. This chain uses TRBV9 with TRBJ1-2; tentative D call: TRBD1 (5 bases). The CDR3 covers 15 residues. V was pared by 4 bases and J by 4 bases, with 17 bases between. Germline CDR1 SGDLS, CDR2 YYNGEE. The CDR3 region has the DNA TGTGCCAGCAGCCTCTCCTCCGGGGGGGTCTATGGCTACACCTTC. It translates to CASSLSSGGVYGYTF.

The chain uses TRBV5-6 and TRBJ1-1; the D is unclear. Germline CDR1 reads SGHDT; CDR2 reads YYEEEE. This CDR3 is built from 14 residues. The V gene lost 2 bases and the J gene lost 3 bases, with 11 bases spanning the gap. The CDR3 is CASSFGPGDTEAFF. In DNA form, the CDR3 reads TGTGCCAGCAGCTTTGGTCCCGGAGACACTGAAGCTTTCTTT.

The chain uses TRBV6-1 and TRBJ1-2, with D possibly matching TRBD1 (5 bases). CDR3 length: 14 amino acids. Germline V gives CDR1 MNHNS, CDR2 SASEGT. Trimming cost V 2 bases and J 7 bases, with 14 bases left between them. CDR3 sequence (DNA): TGTGCCAGCAGTGAATCAGGGCAGGCTTTTGGCTACACCTTC. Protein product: CASSESGQAFGYTF.

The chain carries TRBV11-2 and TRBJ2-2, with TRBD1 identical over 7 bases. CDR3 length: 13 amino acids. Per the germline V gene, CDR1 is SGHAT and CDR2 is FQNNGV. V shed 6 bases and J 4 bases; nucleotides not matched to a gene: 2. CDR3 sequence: CASRTGATGELFF. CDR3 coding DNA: TGTGCCAGCAGAACAGGGGCCACCGGGGAGCTGTTTTTT. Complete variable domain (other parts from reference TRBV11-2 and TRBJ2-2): EAGVAQSPRYKIIEKRQSVAFWCNPISGHATLYWYQQILGQGPKLLIQFQNNGVVDDSQLPKDRFSAERLKGVDSTLKIQPAKLEDSAVYLCASRTGATGELFFGEGSRLTVL.

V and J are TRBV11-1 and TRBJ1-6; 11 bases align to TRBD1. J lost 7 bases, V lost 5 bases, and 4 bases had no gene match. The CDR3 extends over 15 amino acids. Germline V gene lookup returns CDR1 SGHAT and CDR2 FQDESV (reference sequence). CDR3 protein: CASSLWTGGNSPLHF. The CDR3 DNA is TGTGCCAGCAGCCTTTGGACAGGGGGCAATTCACCCCTCCACTTT.

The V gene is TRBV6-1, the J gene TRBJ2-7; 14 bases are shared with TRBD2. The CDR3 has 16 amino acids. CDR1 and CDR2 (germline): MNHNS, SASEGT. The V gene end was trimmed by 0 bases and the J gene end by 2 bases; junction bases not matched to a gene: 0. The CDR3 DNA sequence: TGTGCCAGCAGTGAAGCGGGACTAGCGGGGGCCTACGAGCAGTACTTC. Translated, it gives CASSEAGLAGAYEQYF.

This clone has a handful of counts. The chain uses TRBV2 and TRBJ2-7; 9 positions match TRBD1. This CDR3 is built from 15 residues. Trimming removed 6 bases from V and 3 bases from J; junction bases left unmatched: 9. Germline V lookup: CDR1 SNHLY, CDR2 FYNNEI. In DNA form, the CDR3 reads TGTGCCAGCAGCCCCGGGACAGGGAGTCTCTACGAGCAGTACTTC. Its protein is CASSPGTGSLYEQYF.

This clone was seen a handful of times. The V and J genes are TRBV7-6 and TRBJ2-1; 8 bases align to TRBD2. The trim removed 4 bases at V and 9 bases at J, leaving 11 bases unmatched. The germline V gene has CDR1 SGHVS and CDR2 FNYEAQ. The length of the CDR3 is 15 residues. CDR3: CASSSPRRGALEQFF. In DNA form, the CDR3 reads TGTGCCAGCAGCTCCCCAAGGCGGGGGGCCCTTGAGCAGTTCTTC.

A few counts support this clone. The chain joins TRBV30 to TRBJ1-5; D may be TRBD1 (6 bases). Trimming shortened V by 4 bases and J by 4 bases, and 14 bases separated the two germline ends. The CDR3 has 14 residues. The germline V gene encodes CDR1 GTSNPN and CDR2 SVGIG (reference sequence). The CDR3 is CAWTRRGGNQPQHF. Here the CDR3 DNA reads TGTGCCTGGACTCGCCGAGGGGGAAATCAGCCCCAGCATTTT.

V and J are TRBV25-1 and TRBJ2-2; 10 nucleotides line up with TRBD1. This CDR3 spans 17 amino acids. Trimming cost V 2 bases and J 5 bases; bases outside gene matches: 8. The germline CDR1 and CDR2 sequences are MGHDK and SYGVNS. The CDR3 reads CASSERGGTGVTGELFF. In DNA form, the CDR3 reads TGTGCCAGCAGTGAAAGAGGCGGGACAGGGGTTACCGGGGAGCTGTTTTTT.

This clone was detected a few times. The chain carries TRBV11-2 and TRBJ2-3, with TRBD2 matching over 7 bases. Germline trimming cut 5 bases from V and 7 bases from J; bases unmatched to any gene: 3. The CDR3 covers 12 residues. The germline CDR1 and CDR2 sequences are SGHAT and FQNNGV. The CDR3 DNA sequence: TGTGCCAGCAGCGCCGGGGGGAATACGCAGTATTTT. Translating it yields CASSAGGNTQYF.

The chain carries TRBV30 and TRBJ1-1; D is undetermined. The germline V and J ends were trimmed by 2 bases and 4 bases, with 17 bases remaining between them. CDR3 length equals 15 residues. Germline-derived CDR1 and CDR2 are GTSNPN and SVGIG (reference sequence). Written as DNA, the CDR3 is TGTGCCTGGAGTTTTCACCTACCCGGAGGCACTGAAGCTTTCTTT. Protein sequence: CAWSFHLPGGTEAFF.